This entry concerns a single T cell receptor (beta chain). The antigen it binds to is not known. Qualities for individual bases were not recorded, and no much larger clone is one base off. Patients with autoimmune disease history or receiving systemic immunosuppression were excluded from the trial. Peripheral blood for TCR sequencing was collected from all dose cohorts at baseline, on cycle 4 day 1, and on cycle 7 day 1. The samples were drawn from a first-in-human, open-label, multicenter phase I dose-escalation trial of ivuxolimab. The trial enrolled adults with locally advanced or metastatic head and neck squamous cell, hepatocellular, melanoma or renal cell carcinoma. CD4+ and CD8+ T cells were sorted separately from peripheral blood before TCR sequencing. This entry comes from a study of OX40 agonist ivuxolimab in advanced cancers. With regard to the full study: Ivuxolimab was a fully human IgG2 agonistic monoclonal antibody targeting the costimulatory receptor OX40 (CD134). Intravenous ivuxolimab was administered to patients every 2 weeks at six dose levels: 0.01, 0.1, 0.3, 1.5, 3 and 10 mg/kg. Among the roughly 50 dose-escalation patients, around 19 had hepatocellular carcinoma, approximately 15 melanoma, 9 renal cell carcinoma and 9 head and neck cancer. The dose-escalation cohort was about 83% male with a mean age of about 65 years, ranging from roughly 20 to 80. Patients were allowed to have had prior anti-PD-1, anti-PD-L1 or anti-CTLA-4 therapy, and 30% to 40% of the dose-escalation patients had been treated with checkpoint inhibitors. Partial responses occurred in three dose-escalation patients: two with cutaneous melanoma and one with hepatocellular carcinoma. Peripheral TCRbeta sequencing was intended to test whether TCR sequence diversity was altered and clonal T-cell expansion was caused by ivuxolimab. The paper reports the monotherapy dose-escalation portion (N of about 52 patients) of the phase I ivuxolimab trial.

Genomic DNA was extracted from sorted cells for sequencing of the TCRbeta CDR3 region. The immunoSEQ Assay was used to sequence the TCRbeta CDR3 regions. TCRdb stores this immuneACCESS table with in-frame sequences only. Part of the clones is absent; in the studies checked, under half of the shortfall reflects unresolved V genes, and no reason is known for the rest. For this sample the table gives 55,000 to 65,000 clones, of which around 83% were detected only once. 3.9% of the sample comes from the top ten. As encoded in the germline V gene, CDR1 is SGDLS while CDR2 is YYNGEE. From the cysteine up to the phenylalanine, the CDR3 has a length of 16 residues. Of all the DNA, just the CDR3 is kept, 48 bases in frame from base 1. The trim is 0 bases for V and 5 bases for J, with a gap of 18 bases between the germline ends. What the authors observed across the whole study: Which antigens the clonally expanded peripheral T cells were specific for was not determined. Low levels of normalized T-cell clonal expansion were also seen in some patients who did not respond. Partial responders in the 0.1-3.0 mg/kg groups had among the lowest normalized peripheral clonal expansion, especially among CD8+ T cells. On average, CD8+ T cells showed more expanded clones than CD4+ T cells after ivuxolimab. Clonal expansion of both CD4+ and CD8+ blood T cells was observed from baseline to week 6 at doses 0.1 to 3.0 mg/kg.

The clonotype originates from an adult with an advanced solid tumor such as melanoma, head and neck, liver or kidney cancer. The sequence links TRBV9 to TRBJ2-7; the D segment could be TRBD2, given 7 matching bases. Source: CD4+ or CD8+ T cells sorted from blood, taken in a trial of the OX40 agonist ivuxolimab. The CDR3 region reads CASSVASGRGVDEQYF. The bases are TGTGCCAGCAGCGTAGCTTCTGGGAGGGGGGTTGACGAGCAGTACTTC.